Below are 29 T cell receptor beta chains sequenced from a single sample in a study of blood T cells in healthy people across ages. With a J-beta primer mix and a sample-barcoded 5' primer, a second PCR ran roughly 7 to 11 cycles. TCRdb reprocessed the 5' RACE reads via MiXCR and lists one record per CDR3 protein. Among around 750,000 distinct CDR3 sequences listed, around half were seen once. The sequenced material came from blood. The receptors stem from an elderly man in good health.

The chain recombines TRBV9 with TRBJ2-1; a weak D match, TRBD2 (5 bases). Germline-derived CDR1 and CDR2 are SGDLS and YYNGEE. Deletions cut 3 bases from V and 5 bases from J, with 12 bases between. The CDR3 sequence is 14 residues long. Here the CDR3 reads CASSALASHNEQFF. The CDR3 DNA is TGTGCCAGCAGCGCACTTGCTAGCCACAATGAGCAGTTCTTC. The entire variable domain, with the rest obtained from reference TRBV9 and TRBJ2-1, is as follows: DSGVTQTPKHLITATGQRVTLRCSPRSGDLSVYWYQQSLDQGLQFLIQYYNGEERAKGNILERFSAQQFPDLHSELNLSSLELGDSALYFCASSALASHNEQFFGPGTRLTVL.

The chain has TRBV29-1 and TRBJ2-5; 8 bases agree with TRBD1. The end of the DNA is better explained by TRBJ2-7, so the J call may be wrong. The CDR3 is 14 amino acids. Germline V gene lookup returns CDR1 SQVTM and CDR2 ANQGSEA. The CDR3 reads CSVAEPGGLYEQYF. CDR3 coding DNA: TGCAGCGTTGCCGAGCCAGGGGGCCTCTACGAGCAGTACTTC.

This rearrangement joins TRBV29-1 to TRBJ1-1; unclear D gene. Germline CDR1 reads SQVTM; CDR2 reads ANQGSEA. V lost 6 bases and J 0 bases, leaving 8 bases between the germline ends. CDR3 length: 12 residues. The CDR3 loop is CSVAHMNTEAFF. The CDR3 nucleotides read TGCAGCGTGGCGCACATGAACACTGAAGCTTTCTTT. The full variable domain, rest sourced from reference TRBV29-1 and TRBJ1-1, is SAVISQKPSRDICQRGTSLTIQCQVDSQVTMMFWYRQQPGQSLTLIATANQGSEATYESGFVIDKFPISRPNLTFSTLTVSNMSPEDSSIYLCSVAHMNTEAFFGQGTRLTVV.

This chain uses TRBV7-8 with TRBJ1-1; maybe TRBD1 (6 bases). V was pared by 7 bases and J by 3 bases, with 12 bases between. The CDR3 runs 13 residues. CDR1 is SGHVS and CDR2 is FQNEAQ in the germline V gene. In nucleotides, the CDR3 is TGTGCCAGCACTAAGGGGGGGGACACTGAAGCTTTCTTT. It encodes CASTKGGDTEAFF.

This clonotype appeared a few times. This sequence joins TRBV20-1 and TRBJ2-3, with D possibly being TRBD2 (5 bases). The germline gives CDR1 DFQATT, CDR2 SNEGSKA (reference sequence). Trimming cost V 0 bases and J 0 bases, with 10 bases left between them. This CDR3 spans 15 amino acids. Written as DNA, the CDR3 is TGCAGTGCTAGAGATCCGAGGACTAGCACAGATACGCAGTATTTT. It codes for CSARDPRTSTDTQYF.

The table lists this clonotype with a count of one. The rearrangement links TRBV5-1 to TRBJ2-4; D is ambiguous. The germline V gene has CDR1 SGHRS and CDR2 YFSETQ. V gave up 4 bases and J gave up 15 bases, with 26 bases separating them. CDR3 length: 15 amino acids. The CDR3 loop is CASSVIERGSYERYF. CDR3 DNA: TGCGCCAGCAGCGTGATAGAAAGAGGCTCCTACGAGCGGTACTTC.

The gene calls are TRBV7-9 and TRBJ2-3; 10 nucleotides agree with TRBD2. Germline V gene data show CDR1 as SEHNR and CDR2 as FQNEAQ (reference sequence). The CDR3 sequence is 15 residues long. The V segment lost 5 bases and the J segment 14 bases; nucleotides outside the gene matches: 16. Here the CDR3 reads CASSASGSGHGYAYF. The DNA for the CDR3 is TGTGCCAGCAGCGCTAGCGGGAGCGGGCACGGATACGCGTATTTT.

The rearrangement joins TRBV20-1 to TRBJ2-1, with D possibly being TRBD2 (6 bases). V lost 0 bases and J 14 bases, leaving 14 bases between the germline ends. This CDR3 comprises 12 residues. CDR1 and CDR2 (germline): DFQATT, SNEGSKA (reference sequence). The CDR3 DNA reads TGCAGTGCTAGAGAAGGGCCGGGAGCAGAGTTCTTC. This sequence encodes CSAREGPGAEFF.

This clonotype has only a few counts. J is TRBJ2-6 and V is TRBV5-1; D is unresolved. The ends were cut back, 5 bases at V and 2 bases at J, with 17 bases in the middle. Germline CDR1 and CDR2: SGHRS and YFSETQ. This CDR3 spans 17 amino acids. The CDR3 nucleotides read TGCGCCAGCAGTCTACGACTCAGTCAGGCTGGGGCCAACGTCCTGACTTTC. Encoded protein: CASSLRLSQAGANVLTF.

The chain is built from TRBV24-1 and TRBJ2-2; 8 nucleotides agree with TRBD2. Germline trimming cut 6 bases from V and 5 bases from J; bases unmatched to any gene: 13. The germline V gene encodes CDR1 KGHDR and CDR2 SFDVKD. The CDR3 totals 17 residues. The CDR3 DNA reads as TGTGCCACCAGTTCGGTAGCGGGATCCCCTCGGACCGGGGAGCTGTTTTTT. Its translation is CATSSVAGSPRTGELFF.

This clonotype came up once. CDR3 residues: CASSLSVLVAGGLFEEQFF. Written as DNA, the CDR3 is TGTGCCAGCAGTTTATCTGTGTTGGTAGCGGGAGGGCTTTTCGAGGAGCAGTTCTTC. This rearrangement joins TRBV7-2 to TRBJ2-1; TRBD2 agrees at 11 bases. The CDR3 has 19 amino acids. Looked up from germline, CDR1 is SGHTA and CDR2 is FQGNSA. J was trimmed by 10 bases and V by 6 bases; bases with no gene match: 23.

This clonotype occurred a few times. The J gene is TRBJ2-7, the V gene TRBV10-3; D perhaps matches TRBD2 (6 bases). This CDR3 contains 14 residues. V was cut by 3 bases and J by 2 bases, with 11 bases left in between. CDR1 ENHRY and CDR2 SYGVKD come from the germline V gene. CDR3 DNA: TGTGCCATCAGTGACGGCGGGACCGCCTACGAGCAGTACTTC. It specifies CAISDGGTAYEQYF.

Here the CDR3 reads CSVRATGGYEQYF. In nucleotides, the CDR3 is TGCAGCGTAAGAGCCACAGGGGGCTACGAGCAGTACTTC. The chain couples TRBV29-1 to TRBJ2-7; 8 bases fit TRBD1. The CDR3 has 13 amino acids. The germline gives CDR1 SQVTM, CDR2 ANQGSEA. The junction had 7 bases not matched to a gene; V was cut back by 6 bases and J by 3 bases.

This clonotype was counted between two and nine times. The V and J genes are TRBV7-9 and TRBJ1-4; TRBD1 matches at 7 bases. This CDR3 spans 16 amino acids. The trim removed 0 bases at V and 8 bases at J, leaving 9 bases unmatched. The V gene's germline CDR1 is SEHNR and CDR2 FQNEAQ (reference sequence). The CDR3 here is CASSLAPTGSGEKLFF. Written as DNA, the CDR3 is TGTGCCAGCAGCTTAGCGCCGACAGGGTCGGGAGAAAAACTGTTTTTT.

For this clonotype: An end of the junction differs from the germline gene, which may be a read error. The rearrangement joins TRBV2 to TRBJ1-2; 8 bases are a match to TRBD1. The germline V gene encodes CDR1 SNHLY and CDR2 FYNNEI. This CDR3 is built from 14 residues. CDR3 protein: CASSEQGANYGHTF. Written as DNA, the CDR3 is TGTGCCAGCAGTGAACAGGGGGCCAACTATGGCCACACCTTC.

This clonotype was counted a few times. CDR3: CASSYSGTSAFYEQYF. The DNA for the CDR3 is TGTGCCAGCAGTTACTCCGGGACTAGCGCCTTCTACGAGCAGTACTTC. The chain has TRBV6-6 and TRBJ2-7; TRBD2 aligns across 10 bases. There are 16 residues in the CDR3. After removal of 0 bases from V and 3 bases from J, the junction contained 5 bases not matched to a gene. Germline V gene lookup returns CDR1 MNHNY and CDR2 SVGAGI (reference sequence).

To note about this clonotype: One junction end disagrees with the germline gene, perhaps due to a read error. CDR3 DNA sequence: TGTACCAGCAGCTCTGGGACCGTATCCTACGAGCAGTACTTC. This gives the protein CTSSSGTVSYEQYF. This chain joins TRBV7-9 and TRBJ2-5; D is tentatively TRBD1 or TRBD2 (5 bases each). The last part of the DNA fits TRBJ2-7 better; the J call may be wrong. The CDR3 is made up of 14 amino acids. Germline V CDR1 and CDR2: SEHNR, FQNEAQ (reference sequence).

This clonotype was counted a few times. The J gene is TRBJ1-4, the V gene TRBV20-1; D may be TRBD1 (5 bases). Trimming cost V 0 bases and J 3 bases, with 11 bases left between them. CDR1 is DFQATT and CDR2 is SNEGSKA in the germline V gene (reference sequence). The length of the CDR3 is 15 residues. DNA of the CDR3: TGCAGTGCTAGAGACCCGGGGCATCCTAATGAAAAACTGTTTTTT. This sequence encodes CSARDPGHPNEKLFF.

This clonotype was seen once. The germline gene is not matched at one end of the junction; a read error may be the cause. The chain uses TRBV20-1 and TRBJ2-3; no clear D. The CDR3 is 14 amino acids. Germline assignment: CDR1 DFQATT and CDR2 SNEGSKA (reference sequence). The CDR3 sequence is CSASRWDSTDTQYF. The CDR3 DNA is TGCAGTGCTAGTCGGTGGGATAGCACGGATACGCAGTATTTT.

The V and J genes are TRBV20-1 and TRBJ2-7; D may match TRBD1 or TRBD2 (5 bases each). V was pared by 3 bases and J by 7 bases, with 13 bases between. CDR1 and CDR2 from the germline V gene are DFQATT and SNEGSKA (reference sequence). CDR3 length: 12 residues. The CDR3 DNA reads as TGCAGTGCTAGGTCGGGACCCTGGGAGCAGTACTTC. This gives the protein CSARSGPWEQYF.

J is TRBJ2-2 and V is TRBV7-9, with D perhaps TRBD2 (6 bases). CDR3 size: 15 residues. Germline lookup yields CDR1 SEHNR and CDR2 FQNEAQ (reference sequence). V lost 5 bases and J lost 4, with 14 bases in between. CDR3 region: CASSPLAGFTGELFF. The CDR3 bases are TGTGCCAGCAGCCCCCTGGCGGGGTTCACCGGGGAGCTGTTTTTT.

The V gene is TRBV28, the J gene TRBJ2-4; 8 positions match TRBD2. The CDR3 spans 16 residues. Germline CDR1 MDHEN, CDR2 SYDVKM. J gave up 10 bases and V 4 bases, and 15 bases lay outside the gene matches. The CDR3 DNA reads as TGTGCCAGCAGTTCACCCAGTCTGGGGACGGGAGGGATTCAGTACTTC. Its translation is CASSSPSLGTGGIQYF.

This clonotype was seen only a few times. This chain joins TRBV27 and TRBJ2-1, with TRBD2 matching 11 bases. Trimming removed 5 bases from V and 13 bases from J; junction bases left unmatched: 13. The CDR3 length is 15 residues. Looked up from germline, CDR1 is MNHEY and CDR2 is SMNVEV (reference sequence). The CDR3 coding sequence is TGTGCCAGCAGTCCCCCGGGACTAGCGGTTCAGGAACAGTTCTTC. Its protein product is CASSPPGLAVQEQFF.

The chain recombines TRBV20-1 with TRBJ2-1, with 9 nucleotides matching TRBD2. Germline CDR1 is DFQATT and CDR2 is SNEGSKA (reference sequence). The CDR3 length is 15 residues. Trimming at V came to 0 bases and at J to 9 bases, leaving 9 bases not matched to a gene. The CDR3 DNA reads as TGCAGTGCTAGAGATCTTATCGCTAGCGGGATTGAGCAGTTCTTC. Its protein is CSARDLIASGIEQFF.

This chain joins TRBV11-2 and TRBJ2-3, with D perhaps TRBD2 (5 bases). Germline CDR1 is SGHAT and CDR2 is FQNNGV. V was trimmed by 5 bases and J by 14 bases, leaving 20 bases between them. The CDR3 has 13 amino acids. The DNA for the CDR3 is TGTGCCAGCAGCACCACCTTCGGGGTACGGGCGTATTTT. It yields the protein CASSTTFGVRAYF. Complete variable domain (other parts from reference TRBV11-2 and TRBJ2-3): EAGVAQSPRYKIIEKRQSVAFWCNPISGHATLYWYQQILGQGPKLLIQFQNNGVVDDSQLPKDRFSAERLKGVDSTLKIQPAKLEDSAVYLCASSTTFGVRAYFGPGTRLTVL.

This clonotype has more than one count but fewer than ten. The J gene is TRBJ1-4, the V gene TRBV2; TRBD1 agrees at 10 bases. The J segment lost 7 bases and the V segment lost 8 bases, leaving 4 bases of the junction unmatched. CDR1 is SNHLY and CDR2 is FYNNEI in the germline V gene. The CDR3 runs 13 residues. The CDR3 coding sequence is TGTGCCAGCCGGACAGGGGGGTTTGAAAAACTGTTTTTT. The encoded protein is CASRTGGFEKLFF.

V gene TRBV20-1 combines with J gene TRBJ2-4; D possibly corresponds to TRBD2 (7 bases). The end of the DNA is better explained by TRBJ2-7, so the J call may be wrong. The CDR3 length is 14 residues. CDR1 and CDR2 from the germline V gene are DFQATT and SNEGSKA (reference sequence). The CDR3 bases are TGCAGTGCCGAGGGGGGGAGTCTGTCCTACGAGCAGTACTTC. Protein product: CSAEGGSLSYEQYF.

This chain connects TRBV25-1 to TRBJ1-3; 8 bases fit TRBD1. Germline V gene lookup returns CDR1 MGHDK and CDR2 SYGVNS. This CDR3 has 16 residues. V lost 4 bases to trimming and J lost 4 bases; unmatched junction nucleotides: 9. In DNA, the CDR3 is TGTGCCAGCAGTGGGGACAGGACCTCCAGGGGAAACACCATATATTTT. It encodes CASSGDRTSRGNTIYF.

The V and J genes are TRBV7-2 and TRBJ2-3; 14 bases agree with TRBD2. The ends lost 1 base at V and 0 bases at J; junction bases unmatched: 0. CDR3 length equals 17 residues. The germline V gene encodes CDR1 SGHTA and CDR2 FQGNSA. In DNA form, the CDR3 reads TGTGCCAGCAGCTTAGGGACTAGCGGGAGGAGCACAGATACGCAGTATTTT. It codes for CASSLGTSGRSTDTQYF.